This T cell receptor (beta chain) derives from a study of T cell responses to AZD1222 COVID-19 vaccine. Study-wide findings and caveats: Donors were chiefly white British, with a greater number of females, and clonal diversity was perhaps underestimated. Reportedly, close to half of spike-specific TCRs are directed against unmutated variant regions.

The assay was immunoSEQ multiplex PCR, and TCRdb's table has in-frame clones only and misses some. The data hold 45,000 to 55,000 clones, with approximately 79% observed a single time. To note about this clone: Its matching antigen is unknown.

The CDR3 extends over 17 amino acids. V was pared by 7 bases and J by 5 bases, with 21 bases between. Germline assignment: CDR1 LNHDA and CDR2 SQIVND (reference sequence). The specimen comprised peripheral blood, sampled on day 0 of AZD1222 vaccination. The V and J genes are TRBV19 and TRBJ1-6, with D maybe TRBD1 (5 bases). This TCR came from an adult in good health. The CDR3 DNA reads as TGTGCCAGTAAAGTCAACGGAGGAGGGGTTAATAATTCACCCCTCCACTTT. As protein: CASKVNGGGVNNSPLHF.